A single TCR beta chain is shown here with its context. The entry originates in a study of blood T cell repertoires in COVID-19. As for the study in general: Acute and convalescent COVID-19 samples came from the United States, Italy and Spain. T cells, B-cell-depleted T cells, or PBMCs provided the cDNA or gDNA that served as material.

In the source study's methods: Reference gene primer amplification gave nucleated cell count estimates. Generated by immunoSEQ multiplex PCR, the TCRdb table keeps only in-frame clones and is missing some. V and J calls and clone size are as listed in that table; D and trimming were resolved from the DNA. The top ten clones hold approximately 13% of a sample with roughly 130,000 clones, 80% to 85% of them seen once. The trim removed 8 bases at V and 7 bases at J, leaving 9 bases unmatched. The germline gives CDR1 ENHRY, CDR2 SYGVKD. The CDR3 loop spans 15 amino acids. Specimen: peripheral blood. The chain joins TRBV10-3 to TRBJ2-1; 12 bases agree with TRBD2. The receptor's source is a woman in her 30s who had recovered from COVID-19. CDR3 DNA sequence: TGTGCCATCTCCGAAACTAGCGGGAGGAGGAATGAGCAGTTCTTC. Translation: CAISETSGRRNEQFF.